The clone carrying this T cell receptor (beta chain) was counted only a few times. No antigen is known for it. These data come from a study of vaccination and CD4 T cells after COVID-19. The V end was cut by 4 bases, the J end by 5 bases, with 8 bases between. Looked up from germline, CDR1 is SQVTM and CDR2 is ANQGSEA. This CDR3 region has 11 residues. The Oncomine TCR Beta short-read assay was applied to DNA of cultured CD4+ T cells. TCRdb re-analysed the PCR reads in MiXCR, keeping a single row per CDR3 protein. This table has roughly 28,000 distinct CDR3 sequences, less than 45% appearing once. Time point meaning: late sampling 161 to 241 days after vaccination in three convalescent patients. The treatment here: roughly 11-day PBMC culture with coronavirus spike peptide pools or control peptides (ViraFEST assay).

This TCR derives from a human donor who had recovered from COVID-19. The sequencing used CD4+ T cells from blood, cultured in vitro, collected about 7 months after SARS-CoV-2 vaccination. The chain carries TRBV29-1 and TRBJ1-2; D gene unclear. CDR3 sequence: CSVVFSYGYTF. The CDR3 region has the DNA TGCAGCGTTGTGTTCAGTTATGGCTACACCTTC.